Below, one TCR beta chain is given with its context. This sample was included in a study of T cell changes during pregnancy in multiple sclerosis. Germline V gene data show CDR1 as SGHTA and CDR2 as FQGTGA. CDR3 length equals 15 residues. With V trimmed by 5 bases and J by 5 bases, 6 bases remained unmatched. Data came from immunoSEQ multiplex PCR; TCRdb stores just in-frame clones and leaves some out. The data contain under 85,000 clones, approximately 94% of them singletons. The rearrangement uses TRBV7-3 and TRBJ2-2, with 9 nucleotides matching TRBD1. The material was CD4+ T cells from peripheral blood mononuclear cells, obtained before pregnancy. This TCR came from a female donor with multiple sclerosis, enrolled in a pregnancy study. In nucleotides, the CDR3 is TGTGCCAGCAGCCCCGGACAGGGGAGGACCGGGGAGCTGTTTTTT. Its protein is CASSPGQGRTGELFF. Complete variable domain (other parts from reference TRBV7-3 and TRBJ2-2): GAGVSQTPSNKVTEKGKYVELRCDPISGHTALYWYRQSLGQGPEFLIYFQGTGAADDSGLPNDRFFAVRPEGSVSTLKIQRTERGDSAVYLCASSPGQGRTGELFFGEGSRLTVL.